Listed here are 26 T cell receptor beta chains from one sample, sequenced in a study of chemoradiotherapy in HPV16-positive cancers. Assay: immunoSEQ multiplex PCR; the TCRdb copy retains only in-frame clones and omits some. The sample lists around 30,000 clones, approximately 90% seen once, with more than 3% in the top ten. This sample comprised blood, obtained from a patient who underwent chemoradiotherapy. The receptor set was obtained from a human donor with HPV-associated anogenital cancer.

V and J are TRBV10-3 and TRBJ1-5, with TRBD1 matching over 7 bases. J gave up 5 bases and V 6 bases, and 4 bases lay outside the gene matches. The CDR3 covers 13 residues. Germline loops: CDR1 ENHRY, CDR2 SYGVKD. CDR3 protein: CAIRFDRDQPQHF. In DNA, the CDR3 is TGTGCCATCAGATTCGACAGGGATCAGCCCCAGCATTTT.

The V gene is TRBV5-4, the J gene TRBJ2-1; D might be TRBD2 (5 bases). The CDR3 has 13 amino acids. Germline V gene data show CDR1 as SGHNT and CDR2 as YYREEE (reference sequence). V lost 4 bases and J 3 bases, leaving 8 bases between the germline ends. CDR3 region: CASSGGRYNEQFF. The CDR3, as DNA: TGTGCCAGCAGCGGCGGGCGCTACAATGAGCAGTTCTTC.

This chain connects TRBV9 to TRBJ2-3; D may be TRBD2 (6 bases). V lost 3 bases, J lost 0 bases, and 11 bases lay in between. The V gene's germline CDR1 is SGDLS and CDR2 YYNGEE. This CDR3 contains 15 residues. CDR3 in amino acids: CASSGSAGSTDTQYF. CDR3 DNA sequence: TGTGCCAGCAGCGGATCCGCGGGAAGCACAGATACGCAGTATTTT.

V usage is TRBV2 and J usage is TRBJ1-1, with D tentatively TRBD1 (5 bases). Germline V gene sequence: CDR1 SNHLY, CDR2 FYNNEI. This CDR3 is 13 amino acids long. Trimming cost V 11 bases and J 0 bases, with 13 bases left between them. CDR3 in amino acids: CADSGLLNTEAFF. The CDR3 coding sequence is TGTGCCGACTCGGGACTGCTGAACACTGAAGCTTTCTTT.

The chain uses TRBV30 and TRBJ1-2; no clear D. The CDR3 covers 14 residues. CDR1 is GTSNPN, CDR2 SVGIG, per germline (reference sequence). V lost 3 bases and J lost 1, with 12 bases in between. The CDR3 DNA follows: TGTGCCTGGAGCGGTAAATACAGTAACTATGGCTACACCTTC. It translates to CAWSGKYSNYGYTF.

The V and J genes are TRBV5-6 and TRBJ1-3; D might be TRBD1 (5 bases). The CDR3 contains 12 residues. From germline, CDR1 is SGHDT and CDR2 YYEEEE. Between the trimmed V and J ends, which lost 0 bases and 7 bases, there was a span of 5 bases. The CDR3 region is CASSLGGNTIYF. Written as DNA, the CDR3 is TGTGCCAGCAGCTTGGGGGGGAACACCATATATTTT.

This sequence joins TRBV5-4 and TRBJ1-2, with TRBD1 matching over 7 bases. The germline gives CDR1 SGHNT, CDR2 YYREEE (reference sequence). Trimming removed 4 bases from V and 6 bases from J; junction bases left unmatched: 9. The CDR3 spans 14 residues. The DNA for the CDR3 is TGTGCCAGCAGCAAAGCAGACAGGGATAATGGCTACACCTTC. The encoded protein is CASSKADRDNGYTF.

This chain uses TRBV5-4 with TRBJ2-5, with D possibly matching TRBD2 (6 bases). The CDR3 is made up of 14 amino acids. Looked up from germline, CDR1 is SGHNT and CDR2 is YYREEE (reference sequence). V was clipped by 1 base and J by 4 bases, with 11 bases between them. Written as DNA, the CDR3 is TGTGCCAGCAGCTTGACGGGAGAGGGAGAGACCCAGTACTTC. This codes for CASSLTGEGETQYF.

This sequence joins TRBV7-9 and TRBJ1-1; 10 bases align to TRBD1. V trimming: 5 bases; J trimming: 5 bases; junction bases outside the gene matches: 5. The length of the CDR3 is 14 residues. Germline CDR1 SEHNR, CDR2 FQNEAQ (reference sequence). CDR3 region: CASSPRTGGTEAFF. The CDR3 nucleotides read TGTGCCAGCAGCCCAAGGACAGGGGGAACTGAAGCTTTCTTT.

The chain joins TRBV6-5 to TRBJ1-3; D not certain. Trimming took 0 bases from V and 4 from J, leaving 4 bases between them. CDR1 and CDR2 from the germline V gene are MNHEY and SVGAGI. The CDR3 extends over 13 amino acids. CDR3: CASSYSRGNTIYF. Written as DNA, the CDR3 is TGTGCCAGCAGTTACTCTAGGGGAAACACCATATATTTT.

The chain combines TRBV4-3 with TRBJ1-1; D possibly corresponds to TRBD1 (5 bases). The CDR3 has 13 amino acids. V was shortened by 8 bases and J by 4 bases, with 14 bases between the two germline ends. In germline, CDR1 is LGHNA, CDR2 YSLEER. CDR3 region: CASGGRGGTEAFF. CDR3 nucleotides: TGCGCCAGCGGAGGGCGGGGGGGCACTGAAGCTTTCTTT.

The CDR3 here is CASSSGQGRTDTQYF. The DNA of the CDR3 is TGTGCCAGCAGCTCCGGACAGGGAAGAACAGATACGCAGTATTTT. V is TRBV7-3 and J is TRBJ2-3; 8 bases are shared with TRBD1. In germline, CDR1 is SGHTA, CDR2 FQGTGA. The CDR3 sequence is 15 residues long. Trimming cost V 4 bases and J 3 bases; bases outside gene matches: 6.

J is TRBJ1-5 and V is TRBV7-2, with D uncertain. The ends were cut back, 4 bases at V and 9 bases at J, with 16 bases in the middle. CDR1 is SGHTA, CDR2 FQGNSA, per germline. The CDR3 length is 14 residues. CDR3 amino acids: CASSSNAALRPQHF. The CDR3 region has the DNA TGTGCCAGCAGCTCCAACGCGGCTCTTCGGCCCCAGCATTTT.

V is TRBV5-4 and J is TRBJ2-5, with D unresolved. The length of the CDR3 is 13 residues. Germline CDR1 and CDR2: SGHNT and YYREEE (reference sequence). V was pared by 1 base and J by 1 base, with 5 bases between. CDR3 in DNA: TGTGCCAGCAGCTTGCGGATCCAAGAGACCCAGTACTTC. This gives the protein CASSLRIQETQYF.

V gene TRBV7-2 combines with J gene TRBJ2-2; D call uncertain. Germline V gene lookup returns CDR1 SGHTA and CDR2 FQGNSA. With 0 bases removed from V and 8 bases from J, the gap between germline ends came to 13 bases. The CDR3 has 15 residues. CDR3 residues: CASSLARSAEGELFF. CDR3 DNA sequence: TGTGCCAGCAGCTTAGCCCGCTCCGCTGAAGGGGAGCTGTTTTTT.

CDR3 protein: CASSEGTKNIQYF. The CDR3, as DNA: TGTGCCAGCAGCGAAGGCACCAAAAACATTCAGTACTTC. The chain links TRBV9 to TRBJ2-4, with D unresolved. CDR1 and CDR2 (germline): SGDLS, YYNGEE. CDR3 length: 13 amino acids. Trimming removed 3 bases from V and 2 bases from J, with 6 bases in between.

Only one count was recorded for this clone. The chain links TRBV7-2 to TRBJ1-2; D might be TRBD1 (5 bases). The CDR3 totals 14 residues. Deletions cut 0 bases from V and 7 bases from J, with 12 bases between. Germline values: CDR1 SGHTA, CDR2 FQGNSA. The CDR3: CASSLAGEYSGYTF. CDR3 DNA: TGTGCCAGCAGCTTAGCAGGGGAATACAGTGGCTACACCTTC.

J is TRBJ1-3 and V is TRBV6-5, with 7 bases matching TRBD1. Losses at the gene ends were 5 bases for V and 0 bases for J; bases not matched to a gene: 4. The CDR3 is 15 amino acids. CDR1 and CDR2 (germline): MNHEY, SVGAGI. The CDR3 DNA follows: TGTGCCAGCAGTGGGACAGCTTCCTCTGGAAACACCATATATTTT. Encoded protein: CASSGTASSGNTIYF.

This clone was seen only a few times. CDR3 region: CASSPARGYEQYF. CDR3 sequence (DNA): TGTGCCAGCTCACCGGCTAGGGGCTACGAGCAGTACTTC. The V and J genes are TRBV18 and TRBJ2-7; maybe TRBD1 (5 bases). With 3 bases removed from V and 3 bases from J, the gap between germline ends came to 9 bases. From germline, CDR1 is KGHSH and CDR2 LQKENI. This CDR3 is built from 13 residues.

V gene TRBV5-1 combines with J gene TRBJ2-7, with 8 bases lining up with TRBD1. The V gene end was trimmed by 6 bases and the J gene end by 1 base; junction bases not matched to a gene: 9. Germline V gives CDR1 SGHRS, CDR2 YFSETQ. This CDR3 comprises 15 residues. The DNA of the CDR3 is TGCGCCAGCACGCTAATACAGGGGGGATCCTACGAGCAGTACTTC. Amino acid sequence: CASTLIQGGSYEQYF.

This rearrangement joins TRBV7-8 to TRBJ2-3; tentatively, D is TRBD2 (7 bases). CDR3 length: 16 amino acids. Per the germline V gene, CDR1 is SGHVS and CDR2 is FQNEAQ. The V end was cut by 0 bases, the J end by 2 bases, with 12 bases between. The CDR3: CASSLAPGGATDTQYF. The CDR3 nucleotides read TGTGCCAGCAGCTTAGCGCCGGGGGGCGCCACAGATACGCAGTATTTT.

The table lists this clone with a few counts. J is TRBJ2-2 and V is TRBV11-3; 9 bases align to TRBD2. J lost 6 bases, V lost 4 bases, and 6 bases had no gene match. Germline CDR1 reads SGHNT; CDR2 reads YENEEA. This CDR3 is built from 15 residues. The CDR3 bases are TGTGCCAGCAGCTCGGGACTAGCCAGGCCCGGGGAGCTGTTTTTT. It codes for CASSSGLARPGELFF.

The CDR3 DNA reads as TGTGCCAGCAGCCTGGCATCTAGCACAGATACGCAGTATTTT. This encodes CASSLASSTDTQYF. The chain combines TRBV11-3 with TRBJ2-3; D gene uncertain. The CDR3 sequence is 14 residues long. CDR1 and CDR2 (germline): SGHNT, YENEEA. The germline V and J ends were trimmed by 5 bases and 0 bases, with 9 bases remaining between them.

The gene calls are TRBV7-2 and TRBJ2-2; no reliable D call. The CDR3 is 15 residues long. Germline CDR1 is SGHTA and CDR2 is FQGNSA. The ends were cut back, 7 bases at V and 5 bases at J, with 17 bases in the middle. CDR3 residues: CASTPDPTRTGELFF. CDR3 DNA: TGTGCCAGCACACCGGACCCAACCAGGACCGGGGAGCTGTTTTTT.

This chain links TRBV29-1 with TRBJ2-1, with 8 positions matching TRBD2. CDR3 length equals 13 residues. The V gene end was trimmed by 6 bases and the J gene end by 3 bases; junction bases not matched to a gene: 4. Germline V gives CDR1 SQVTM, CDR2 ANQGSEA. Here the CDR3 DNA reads TGCAGCGTCGTTAGCGGGATCTACAATGAGCAGTTCTTC. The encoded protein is CSVVSGIYNEQFF.

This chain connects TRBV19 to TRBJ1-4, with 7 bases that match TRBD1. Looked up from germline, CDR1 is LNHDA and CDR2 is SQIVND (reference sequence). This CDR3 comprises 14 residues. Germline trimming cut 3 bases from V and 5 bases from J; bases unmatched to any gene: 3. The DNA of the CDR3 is TGTGCCAGTAGTATCAGACAGGGAAATGAAAAACTGTTTTTT. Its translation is CASSIRQGNEKLFF.